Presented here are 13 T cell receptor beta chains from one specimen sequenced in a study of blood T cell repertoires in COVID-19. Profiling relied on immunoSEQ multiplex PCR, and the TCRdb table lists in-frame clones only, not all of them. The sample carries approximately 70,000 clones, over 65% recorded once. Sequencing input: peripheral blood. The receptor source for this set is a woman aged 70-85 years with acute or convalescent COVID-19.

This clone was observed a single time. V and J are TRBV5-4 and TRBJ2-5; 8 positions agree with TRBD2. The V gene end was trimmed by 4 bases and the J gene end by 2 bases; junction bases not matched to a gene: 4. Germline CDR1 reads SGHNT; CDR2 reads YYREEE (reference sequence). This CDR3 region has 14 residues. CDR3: CASSPGGSQETQYF. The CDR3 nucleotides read TGTGCCAGCAGCCCGGGGGGGAGTCAAGAGACCCAGTACTTC.

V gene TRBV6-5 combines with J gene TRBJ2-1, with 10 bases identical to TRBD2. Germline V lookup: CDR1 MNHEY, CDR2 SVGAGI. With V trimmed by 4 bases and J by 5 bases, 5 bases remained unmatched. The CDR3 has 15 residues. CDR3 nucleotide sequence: TGTGCCAGCAGTTTAGCGGGAGGTAGCAACAATGAGCAGTTCTTC. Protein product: CASSLAGGSNNEQFF.

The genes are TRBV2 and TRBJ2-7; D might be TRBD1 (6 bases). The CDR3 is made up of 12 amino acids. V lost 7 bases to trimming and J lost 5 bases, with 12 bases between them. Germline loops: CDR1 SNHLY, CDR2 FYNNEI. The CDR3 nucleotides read TGTGCCAGCATGGTCCGACAGGACGAGCAGTACTTC. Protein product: CASMVRQDEQYF. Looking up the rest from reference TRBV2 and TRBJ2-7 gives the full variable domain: EPEVTQTPSHQVTQMGQEVILRCVPISNHLYFYWYRQILGQKVEFLVSFYNNEISEKSEIFDDQFSVERPDGSNFTLKIRSTKLEDSAMYFCASMVRQDEQYFGPGTRLTVT.

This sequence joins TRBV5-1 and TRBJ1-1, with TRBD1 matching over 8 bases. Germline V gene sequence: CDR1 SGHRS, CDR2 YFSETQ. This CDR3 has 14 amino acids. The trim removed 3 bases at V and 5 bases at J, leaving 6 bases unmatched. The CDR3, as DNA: TGCGCCAGCAGCTCGCAGGGGGCGTTTACTGAAGCTTTCTTT. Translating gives CASSSQGAFTEAFF. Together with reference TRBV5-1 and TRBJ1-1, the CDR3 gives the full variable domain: KAGVTQTPRYLIKTRGQQVTLSCSPISGHRSVSWYQQTPGQGLQFLFEYFSETQRNKGNFPGRFSGRQFSNSRSEMNVSTLELGDSALYLCASSSQGAFTEAFFGQGTRLTVV.

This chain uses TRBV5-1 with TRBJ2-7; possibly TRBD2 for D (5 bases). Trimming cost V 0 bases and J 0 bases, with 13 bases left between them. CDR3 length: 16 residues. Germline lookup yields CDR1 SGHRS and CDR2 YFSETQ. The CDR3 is CASSLGAWESSYEQYF. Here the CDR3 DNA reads TGCGCCAGCAGCTTGGGGGCGTGGGAGAGCTCCTACGAGCAGTACTTC.

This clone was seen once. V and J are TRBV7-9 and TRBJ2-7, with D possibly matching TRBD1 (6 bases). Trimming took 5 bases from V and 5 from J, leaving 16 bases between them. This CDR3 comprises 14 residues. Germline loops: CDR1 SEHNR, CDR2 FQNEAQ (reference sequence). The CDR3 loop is CASSVSTGRDEQYF. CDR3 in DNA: TGTGCCAGCAGCGTAAGTACAGGGCGCGACGAGCAGTACTTC.

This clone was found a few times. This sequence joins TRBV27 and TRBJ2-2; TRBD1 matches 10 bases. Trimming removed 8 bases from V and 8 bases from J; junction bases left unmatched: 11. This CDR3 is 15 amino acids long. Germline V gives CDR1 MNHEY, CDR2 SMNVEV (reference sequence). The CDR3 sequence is CASLSRDRGPGELFF. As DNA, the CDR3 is TGTGCCAGCCTAAGCCGGGACAGGGGTCCGGGGGAGCTGTTTTTT.

CDR3 DNA: TGTGCCAGCAGCGGGACAGGGAGTGCTGAAGCTTTCTTT. Encoded protein: CASSGTGSAEAFF. The chain uses TRBV14 and TRBJ1-1; TRBD1 agrees at 9 bases. The ends lost 5 bases at V and 6 bases at J; junction bases unmatched: 4. CDR1 and CDR2 from the germline V gene are SGHDN and FVKESK. The CDR3 totals 13 residues.

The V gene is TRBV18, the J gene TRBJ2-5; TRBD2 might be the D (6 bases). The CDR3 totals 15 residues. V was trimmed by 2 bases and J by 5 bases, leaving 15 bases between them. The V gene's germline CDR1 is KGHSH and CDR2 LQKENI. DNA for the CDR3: TGTGCCAGCTCACCAATACGGGAGCTGGGGGAGACCCAGTACTTC. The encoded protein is CASSPIRELGETQYF.

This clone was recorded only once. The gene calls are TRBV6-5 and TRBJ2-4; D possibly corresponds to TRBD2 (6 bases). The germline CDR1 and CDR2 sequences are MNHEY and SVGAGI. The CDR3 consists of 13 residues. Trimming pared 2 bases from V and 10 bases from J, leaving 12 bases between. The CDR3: CASSYALGGIQYF. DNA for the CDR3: TGTGCCAGCAGTTACGCTTTGGGGGGAATTCAGTACTTC.

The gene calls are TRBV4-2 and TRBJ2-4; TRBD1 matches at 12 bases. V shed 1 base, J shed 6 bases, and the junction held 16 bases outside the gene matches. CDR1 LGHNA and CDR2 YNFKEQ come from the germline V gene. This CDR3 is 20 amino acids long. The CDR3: CASSQARPGQGAPPSNIQYF. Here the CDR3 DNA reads TGTGCCAGCAGCCAAGCTAGACCGGGACAGGGGGCGCCGCCGTCAAACATTCAGTACTTC.

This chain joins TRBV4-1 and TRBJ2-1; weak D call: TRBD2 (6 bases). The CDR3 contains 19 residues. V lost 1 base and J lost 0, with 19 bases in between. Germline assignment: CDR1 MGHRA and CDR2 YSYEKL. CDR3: CASSQGFSLGGYSYNEQFF. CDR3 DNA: TGCGCCAGCAGCCAAGGCTTTTCTTTGGGGGGATACTCCTACAATGAGCAGTTCTTC.

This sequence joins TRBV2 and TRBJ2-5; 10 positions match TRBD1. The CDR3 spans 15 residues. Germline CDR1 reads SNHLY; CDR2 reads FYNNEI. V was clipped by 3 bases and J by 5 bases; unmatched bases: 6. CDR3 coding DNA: TGTGCCAGCAGTGAGGGACAGGGGACGTGGGAGACCCAGTACTTC. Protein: CASSEGQGTWETQYF.